Given below is one T cell receptor beta chain in context. What antigen it recognizes has not been identified. No base quality values were provided; no much bigger clone lies one nucleotide off. This entry is derived from a study of blood T cell repertoires in COVID-19 (dated by TCRdb to 2020 to 2022). As for the study more broadly: Collaborator samples came from the United States, Italy and Spain and covered acute and convalescent phases of COVID-19. The prospective study material was composed of cDNA or gDNA derived from T cells, B-cell-depleted T cells, or PBMCs. The dataset comprised deeply sampled blood TCRbeta repertoires from subjects exposed to, actively infected with, or recovered from COVID-19. The repertoires were released in a freely available public database intended as a resource for research on the immune response to SARS-CoV-2. Samples came from the ongoing ImmuneRACE study (first 160 participants) plus 1,254 subjects from 6 global collaborators. The sample metadata nearly always contained a de-identified subject ID, COVID-19 status, age in years and sex. Where available, HLA class I and class II types were taken from metadata supplied by the sample provider and were not determined by assay-based typing.

Each collaborating institution followed its own protocols to collect whole blood in K2EDTA tubes. Collaborator samples were shipped for TCRbeta analysis as frozen whole blood, isolated PBMCs, or DNA extracted from either sample type. Measured from the cysteine to the phenylalanine, the CDR3 is 15 residues long. Left in the record is the CDR3 DNA by itself, 45 bases read in frame from the first base. The junction shows trimming of 4 bases on V and 0 bases on J, plus 11 bases between the germline ends. For CDR1 and CDR2, the germline V gene lists SGHNT and YENEEA. Summary of the overall study and its limitations: The quantity of clinical and demographic metadata differed by source and by participant and was supplied without curation.

The immunoSEQ Assay, a bias-controlled multiplex PCR, was used to amplify TCRbeta CDR3 regions from genomic DNA. In the original analysis: Within the assay, amplification of reference gene primers was used to estimate how many nucleated cells each sample contained. To quantify the absolute abundance of each unique TCRbeta CDR3 rearrangement, sequence reads were collapsed and filtered. Productive Simpson clonality was computed per sample as the square root of Simpson's diversity index over productive rearrangements. TCRdb retrieved this table from immuneACCESS and kept in-frame rearrangements only. Not all clones are present; in checked studies, unresolved V genes account for under half, and no reason is known for the remainder. That table is the source of V, J and clone size, and D and trimming were worked out from the DNA. The sample table shows around 200,000 clones, and around 83% are seen once. Of the sample, roughly 2.9% is held by the ten largest clones.

The V and J segments used are TRBV11-3 and TRBJ2-3, and perhaps TRBD2 as D gene, on 5 matching bases. Specimen: peripheral blood. The source of this sequence is a man between 45 and 60 years old with active or convalescent COVID-19. The nucleotides read TGTGCCAGCAGCTCTGGCGGGTCTAGCACAGATACGCAGTATTTT. This is translated as CASSSGGSSTDTQYF.